The text below deals with one TCR beta chain. This specimen comes from a study of early T cells in non-severe SARS-CoV-2 infection. On the study more broadly: Bulk RNA taken from unsorted whole blood was sequenced, leaving chains unpaired.

The germline gives CDR1 MNHEY, CDR2 SVGAGI. CDR3 length: 14 residues. Unmatched junction bases numbered 6, after V lost 4 bases and J lost 6 bases. As part of library construction, unique molecular identifiers were attached to individual cDNA molecules. TCRdb re-analysed the 5' RACE reads in MiXCR, keeping a single row per CDR3 protein. Here the sample spans some 81,000 distinct CDR3 sequences, approximately 15% being singletons. The chain employs TRBV6-5 and TRBJ2-7; 10 nucleotides align to TRBD2. This receptor was taken from an adult who was a healthcare worker with PCR-confirmed SARS-CoV-2 infection or an uninfected control (not recorded which). The sequencing input was whole blood. The CDR3 loop is CASSSLAGDLEQYF. The CDR3 coding sequence is TGTGCCAGCAGTTCCCTAGCGGGAGACCTCGAGCAGTACTTC.